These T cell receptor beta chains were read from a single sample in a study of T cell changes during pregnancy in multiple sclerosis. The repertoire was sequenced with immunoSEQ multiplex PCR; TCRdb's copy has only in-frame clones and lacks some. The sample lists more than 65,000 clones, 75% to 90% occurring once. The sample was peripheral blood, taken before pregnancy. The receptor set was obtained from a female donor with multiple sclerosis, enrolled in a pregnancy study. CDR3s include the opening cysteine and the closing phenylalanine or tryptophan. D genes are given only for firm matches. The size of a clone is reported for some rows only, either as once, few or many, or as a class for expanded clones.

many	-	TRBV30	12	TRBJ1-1	CAWQTGPTEAFF	TGTGCCTGGCAAACAGGGCCCACTGAAGCTTTCTTT
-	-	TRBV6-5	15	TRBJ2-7	CASTPLQGSVYEQYF	TGTGCCAGCACCCCGCTCCAGGGGAGCGTCTACGAGCAGTACTTC
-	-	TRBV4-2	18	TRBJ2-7	CASSQDWGKAGRSGKQYF	TGTGCCAGCAGCCAAGACTGGGGCAAGGCAGGGCGCTCTGGGAAGCAGTACTTC
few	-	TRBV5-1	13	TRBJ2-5	CASSLSGQETQYF	TGCGCCAGCAGCTTAAGCGGCCAAGAGACCCAGTACTTC
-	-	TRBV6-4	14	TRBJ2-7	CASSENRGGGEQYF	TGTGCCAGCAGTGAAAACAGGGGAGGTGGGGAGCAGTACTTC
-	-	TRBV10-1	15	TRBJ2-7	CASSAAGMGSYEQYF	TGCGCCAGCAGTGCGGCAGGGATGGGCTCCTACGAGCAGTACTTC
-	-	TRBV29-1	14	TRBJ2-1	CSAAGIPSPIVQFF	TGCAGCGCCGCGGGAATACCTTCGCCCATTGTGCAGTTCTTC
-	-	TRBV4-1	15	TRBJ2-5	CASSQDSVNLETQYF	TGCGCCAGCAGCCAAGACTCGGTTAATCTAGAGACCCAGTACTTC
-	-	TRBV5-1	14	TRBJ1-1	CASGERTGTAEAFF	TGCGCCAGCGGAGAACGAACAGGGACGGCTGAAGCTTTCTTT
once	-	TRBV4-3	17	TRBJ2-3	CASSRSSAGDSTDTQYF	TGCGCCAGCAGCCGCTCGTCAGCAGGCGATAGCACAGATACGCAGTATTTT
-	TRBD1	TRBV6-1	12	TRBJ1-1	CASINTGGEAFF	TGTGCCAGCATTAATACAGGGGGTGAAGCTTTCTTT
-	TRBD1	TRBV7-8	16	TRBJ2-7	CASSSPPQGVSYEQYF	TGTGCCAGCAGCTCGCCGCCACAGGGGGTCTCCTACGAGCAGTACTTC
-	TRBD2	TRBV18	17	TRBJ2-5	CASSPPESGRTFGTQYF	TGTGCCAGCTCACCACCGGAAAGCGGGAGAACCTTTGGGACCCAGTACTTC
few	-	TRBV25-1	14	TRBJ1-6	CASSAGADNSPLHF	TGTGCCAGCAGTGCAGGGGCGGATAATTCACCCCTCCACTTT
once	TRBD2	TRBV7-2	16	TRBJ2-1	CASSRLAGGMYNEQFF	TGTGCCAGCAGCCGACTAGCGGGGGGGATGTACAATGAGCAGTTCTTC
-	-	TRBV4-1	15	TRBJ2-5	CASSQDATISETQYF	TGCGCCAGCAGCCAAGATGCGACTATTAGCGAGACCCAGTACTTC
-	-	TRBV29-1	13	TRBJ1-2	CSVVLGGAYGYTF	TGCAGCGTCGTGCTAGGGGGAGCCTATGGCTACACCTTC
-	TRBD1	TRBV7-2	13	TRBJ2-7	CASSSGQSYEQYF	TGTGCCAGCAGCTCGGGACAGTCCTACGAGCAGTACTTC
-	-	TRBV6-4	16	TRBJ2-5	CASSALQGIRKETQYF	TGTGCCAGCAGTGCTTTACAGGGAATAAGGAAAGAGACCCAGTACTTC
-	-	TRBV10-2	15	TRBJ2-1	CASSAPGSIHNEQFF	TGCGCCAGCAGTGCGCCCGGGAGTATTCACAATGAGCAGTTCTTC
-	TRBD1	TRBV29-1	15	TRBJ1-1	CSVEEGTGWGTEAFF	TGCAGCGTTGAAGAGGGGACAGGGTGGGGCACTGAAGCTTTCTTT
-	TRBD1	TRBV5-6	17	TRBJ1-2	CASSLGTGGFSNYGYTF	TGTGCCAGCAGCTTAGGGACAGGAGGTTTCTCTAACTATGGCTACACCTTC
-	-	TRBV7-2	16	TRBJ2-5	CASSLFEMAGTETQYF	TGTGCCAGCAGCTTATTCGAGATGGCGGGAACGGAGACCCAGTACTTC
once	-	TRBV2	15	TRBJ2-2	CASSAEPVRTGELFF	TGTGCCAGCAGTGCAGAGCCTGTGAGGACCGGGGAGCTGTTTTTT
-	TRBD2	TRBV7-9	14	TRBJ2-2	CASSWGLESGELFF	TGTGCCAGCAGCTGGGGACTAGAGTCCGGGGAGCTGTTTTTT
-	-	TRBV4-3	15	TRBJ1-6	CASSQGRGVLSPLHF	TGCGCCAGCAGCCAAGGTCGGGGGGTCCTCTCACCCCTCCACTTT
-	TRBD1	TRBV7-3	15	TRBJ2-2	CASSSGTVDTGELFF	TGTGCCAGCAGCTCCGGGACAGTCGACACCGGGGAGCTGTTTTTT